Listed below are T cell receptor beta chains from one sample, sequenced in a study of identical twins. TCRdb redid the calling of the 5' RACE reads with MiXCR, one entry per CDR3 protein. The sample records a few hundred thousand distinct CDR3 sequences, about 8.3% being singletons. These records were also assigned to another study, of yellow fever vaccine responses in identical twins.

Sequenced sample: CD8+ T cells sorted from blood. The receptors were gathered from a young woman in good health. The CDR3 runs from the conserved cysteine through the conserved F or W. Fields, in order: V gene, J gene, D gene, clone size, CDR3 DNA, CDR3 protein. A D gene is named only where the DNA matches it firmly. Expanded clones are given a class, and other clones once, few, many or no size at all.

TRBV13	TRBJ2-7	TRBD1	NA	TGTGCCAGCAGCTCCGGACAGGGGGTAAATTACGAGCAGTACTTC	CASSSGQGVNYEQYF
TRBV19	TRBJ2-2	NA	few	TGTGCCAGTAGTATAGACCGGGAAAACACCGGGGAGCTGTTTTTT	CASSIDRENTGELFF
TRBV28	TRBJ1-6	NA	NA	TGTGCCAGCAGTTTAACGGAGAGCTCCTATAATTCACCCCTCCACTTT	CASSLTESSYNSPLHF
TRBV24-1	TRBJ2-2	NA	many	TGTGCCACCAGTGATTTAATTCAGGGGGGTGACACCGGGGAGCTGTTTTTT	CATSDLIQGGDTGELFF
TRBV24-1	TRBJ2-2	NA	NA	TGTGCCACCAGTGATTTGCCCGGCGGGGAGCTGTTTTTT	CATSDLPGGELFF
TRBV25-1	TRBJ1-2	NA	NA	TGTGCCACTTGGGCCGGTGGTGACTACACCTTC	CATWAGGDYTF
TRBV6-1	TRBJ1-4	TRBD1	NA	TGTGCCAGCAGGGGGGACAGACAGGAAAAACTGTTTTTT	CASRGDRQEKLFF
TRBV6-5	TRBJ1-2	NA	few	TGTGCCAGCAGTTACTCCAACCCGTACCGGGACGGCTATGGCTACACCTTC	CASSYSNPYRDGYGYTF
TRBV20-1	TRBJ2-3	NA	NA	TGCAGTGCTAGGGGACACTACCACACAGATACGCAGTATTTT	CSARGHYHTDTQYF
TRBV5-1	TRBJ2-1	TRBD2	many	TGCGCCAGCAGCTTGGGGCTTCGCCGGGACTACCTTTTGAATGAGCAGTTCTTC	CASSLGLRRDYLLNEQFF
TRBV27	TRBJ2-3	TRBD1	many	TGTGCCAGCACACGTTTCGGGACAGACACCACAGATACGCAGTATTTT	CASTRFGTDTTDTQYF
TRBV4-2	TRBJ2-7	TRBD1	few	TGTGCCAGCAGCCAACACAGGGGGGATTACGAGCAGTACTTC	CASSQHRGDYEQYF
TRBV20-1	TRBJ1-1	NA	NA	TGCAGTGCCGGCGTCGGGTGGACTGAAGCTTTCTTT	CSAGVGWTEAFF
TRBV19	TRBJ2-3	NA	few	TGTGCCAGTAGTACCTTCGTAACAGATACGCAGTATTTT	CASSTFVTDTQYF
TRBV4-2	TRBJ2-2	NA	NA	TGTGCCAGCAGCCAAGTTGAAGGGCTCGGGGAGCTGTTTTTT	CASSQVEGLGELFF
TRBV20-1	TRBJ1-1	TRBD1	NA	TGCAGTGCTAGAGATCCCGACAGGGGCTACACTGAAGCTTTCTTT	CSARDPDRGYTEAFF
TRBV23-1	TRBJ2-7	NA	few	TGCGCCAGCAGTAGGTTTTCGCACGGACGCGAGCAGTACTTC	CASSRFSHGREQYF
TRBV28	TRBJ1-2	NA	NA	TGTGCCAGCAGTCCGTTTAAGTTGGGGTCCTATGGCTACACCTTC	CASSPFKLGSYGYTF
TRBV5-6	TRBJ1-6	NA	NA	TGTGCCAGCAGTTCGGGCCATTCACCCCTCCACTTT	CASSSGHSPLHF
TRBV10-2	TRBJ2-7	NA	few	TGCGCCAGCAGTGGGATGGTCCCCTACGAGCAGTACTTC	CASSGMVPYEQYF
TRBV2	TRBJ2-2	TRBD1	many	TGTGCCAGCAGTGATGGTGGACAGGGCACCGGGGAGCTGTTTTTT	CASSDGGQGTGELFF
TRBV7-9	TRBJ2-1	TRBD2	NA	TGTGCCAGCAGCGAAGACGGGAGGGTATTTGAGCAGTTCTTC	CASSEDGRVFEQFF
TRBV11-2	TRBJ2-1	TRBD1	NA	TGTGCCAGCAGCTTTGGTATTAGGACAGGGTCTTTCCATGAGCAGTTCTTC	CASSFGIRTGSFHEQFF
TRBV7-9	TRBJ2-3	NA	NA	TGTGCCAGCAGCCTCCCTCCCGGGACATCGGTTATCGATACGCAGTATTTT	CASSLPPGTSVIDTQYF
TRBV5-1	TRBJ2-7	NA	NA	TGCGCCAGCAGCTTGGGTCAGCCCCTGGGAGAGCAGTACTTC	CASSLGQPLGEQYF
TRBV12-3/TRBV12-4	TRBJ2-7	NA	many	TGTGCCAGCAGAACCGGGGCCACCTACGAGCAGTACTTC	CASRTGATYEQYF
TRBV7-8	TRBJ1-1	NA	NA	TGTGCCAGCATCAAGTGGGAGGACACTGAAGCTTTCTTT	CASIKWEDTEAFF
TRBV9	TRBJ1-1	NA	NA	TGTGCCAGCAGCGTAGGAGGAGCGAACACTGAAGCTTTCTTT	CASSVGGANTEAFF
TRBV20-1	TRBJ2-5	TRBD1	NA	TGCTGTGCTAGGGCCCAGGCTCCGGGGACAGTAGAGACCCAGTACTTC	CCARAQAPGTVETQYF
TRBV4-2	TRBJ2-5	TRBD2	many	TGTGCCAGCAGCCACCCTAGCGGGGGCCCGCTGAAAGAGACCCAGTACTTC	CASSHPSGGPLKETQYF
TRBV29-1	TRBJ2-7	TRBD2	many	TGCAGCGTGGGAGGGCAGAACTCCTACGAGCAGTACTTC	CSVGGQNSYEQYF
TRBV29-1	TRBJ1-2	TRBD1	few	TGCAGCGTTGAACAGGGGGCGTGGGGCTACACCTTC	CSVEQGAWGYTF
TRBV27	TRBJ2-3	TRBD2	NA	TGTGCCAGCAGTTCCCCGCCAGCGGGGAGCACAGATACGCAGTATTTT	CASSSPPAGSTDTQYF
TRBV5-1	TRBJ1-1	NA	NA	TGCGCCAGCAGCTTGGGGGGGTTTTTTACTGAAGCTTTCTTT	CASSLGGFFTEAFF
TRBV24-1	TRBJ2-2	NA	NA	TGTGCCACCAGTGATCTCCCAATAGGAGGGTTCGGCACCGGGGAGCTGTTTTTT	CATSDLPIGGFGTGELFF
TRBV11-2	TRBJ2-1	TRBD2	few	TGTGCCAGCAGCTCCGGACTAGCGGGGGATGTAACCTACAATGAGCAGTTCTTC	CASSSGLAGDVTYNEQFF
TRBV3-1	TRBJ1-1	NA	NA	TGTGCCAGCAGCGGGGGAGTGGAAGTAACTGAAGCTTTCTTT	CASSGGVEVTEAFF
TRBV7-9	TRBJ2-1	TRBD2	few	TGTGCCAGCAGCTATGCCCTACTAGCGGGGATGAGGAATGAGCAGTTCTTC	CASSYALLAGMRNEQFF
TRBV15	TRBJ2-7	TRBD2	many	TGTGCCACCAGCACATTCCTCTCTTTAGCGGGGACCTCCTACGAGCAGTACTTC	CATSTFLSLAGTSYEQYF
TRBV12-3/TRBV12-4	TRBJ2-6	NA	many	TGTGCCAGCGGGGATGGGGCCAACGTCCTGACTTTC	CASGDGANVLTF
TRBV6-1	TRBJ2-7	NA	few	TGTGCCAGCAGGACTAAGATCGGACCGATCTACGAGCAGTACTTC	CASRTKIGPIYEQYF
TRBV20-1	TRBJ1-5	NA	NA	TGCAGTGCTAGAGATCTAGGGAATCAGCCCCAGCATTTT	CSARDLGNQPQHF
TRBV12-3/TRBV12-4	TRBJ2-1	NA	few	TGTGCCAGCAGTTTTTTCGTAGAGGGAAATGAGCAGTTCTTC	CASSFFVEGNEQFF
TRBV29-1	TRBJ2-7	NA	NA	TGCAGCGTTGAAGGGGTTACCTACGAGCAGTACTTC	CSVEGVTYEQYF
TRBV10-3	TRBJ2-1	NA	NA	TGTGCCATCAGTGAGGATAGGACAGTCTACAATGAGCAGTTCTTC	CAISEDRTVYNEQFF
TRBV4-1	TRBJ2-5	NA	many	TGCGCCAGCAGCCATGACGCCGGGTCGGTGAAGACCCAGTACTTC	CASSHDAGSVKTQYF
TRBV4-1	TRBJ2-5	NA	few	TGCGCCAGCAGCCAAGAGGTCCCCTTCGGAGGGGGACAAGGGGCCGGGGAGACCCAGTACTTC	CASSQEVPFGGGQGAGETQYF
TRBV15	TRBJ2-5	NA	NA	TGTGCCACCAGCATAAAGCATGAGGAGGCCCAGTACTTC	CATSIKHEEAQYF
TRBV7-9	TRBJ2-1	TRBD1	many	TGTGCCAGCAGCTTGGGACAGGGAACTTACAATGAGCAGTTCTTC	CASSLGQGTYNEQFF
TRBV20-1	TRBJ2-1	TRBD2	few	TGCAGTGCTAGAGAAGAAGGGACTAGCGGGCGCAATGAGCAGTTCTTC	CSAREEGTSGRNEQFF
TRBV9	TRBJ2-1	TRBD2	many	TGTGCCAGCAGCGTTCAACCCGGGACTAGCGGAGGCCGTACCAGAGACAATGAGCAGTTCTTC	CASSVQPGTSGGRTRDNEQFF
TRBV7-2	TRBJ2-7	TRBD2	many	TGTGCCAGCAGCTTATCAACGGGACTAGCTCTCTACGAGCAGTACTTC	CASSLSTGLALYEQYF
TRBV3-1	TRBJ2-7	NA	NA	TGTGCCAGCAGCCAAGATTCGTCCACAGGGCTTTTCTCCTACGAGCAGTACTTC	CASSQDSSTGLFSYEQYF
TRBV29-1	TRBJ2-2	TRBD1	many	TGCAGCGTTGAAGAGACAGGGTCCGTTTCCGGGGAGCTGTTTTTT	CSVEETGSVSGELFF